One and the same sample provided the 23 T cell receptor beta chains below, sequenced in a study of shared clonotypes between healthy human individuals. Using immunoSEQ multiplex PCR, the repertoire was profiled, and TCRdb retains in-frame clones only, with some absent. The data contain 400,000 to 500,000 clones, 76% of them singletons. The sequencing sample was made of PBMCs. These receptor sequences come from a woman aged 40 to 50 in good health. Some clones in this sample may be carry-over from other donors' samples.

The chain has TRBV11-2 and TRBJ2-7; TRBD2 matches 7 bases. CDR3 length: 19 amino acids. The germline CDR1 and CDR2 sequences are SGHAT and FQNNGV. J was trimmed by 3 bases and V by 1 base; bases with no gene match: 18. The CDR3 loop reads CASSLGGLAESRNYYEQYF. The DNA for the CDR3 is TGTGCCAGCAGCTTAGGGGGTCTAGCGGAGTCCCGAAATTACTACGAGCAGTACTTC.

This clone was detected once. This chain links TRBV30 with TRBJ2-1; the D gene is possibly TRBD2 (5 bases). This CDR3 spans 12 amino acids. V was shortened by 1 base and J by 10 bases, with 11 bases between the two germline ends. The germline V gene has CDR1 GTSNPN and CDR2 SVGIG (reference sequence). The CDR3 bases are TGTGCCTGGAGTGGAGTGAGGGAAGAGCAGTTCTTC. Translated, it gives CAWSGVREEQFF.

In nucleotides, the CDR3 is TGTGCCAGTAGTATCACCCTCCAGGAGACAGATACGCAGTATTTT. It is translated as CASSITLQETDTQYF. J is TRBJ2-3 and V is TRBV19; D is unresolved. The CDR3 length is 15 residues. V lost 3 bases and J lost 3, with 13 bases in between. Per the germline V gene, CDR1 is LNHDA and CDR2 is SQIVND (reference sequence).

This clone came up many times. V and J are TRBV10-1 and TRBJ2-5, with unresolved D. V was clipped by 6 bases and J by 4 bases, with 18 bases between them. This CDR3 region has 15 residues. Germline V lookup: CDR1 WNHNN, CDR2 SYGVQD (reference sequence). For the CDR3, the DNA is TGCGCCAGCAGCGACCGGGCCTCCACGACAGAGACCCAGTACTTC. Its protein product is CASSDRASTTETQYF.

Remarks on this clone: This may stem from a read error, because a much larger clone lies one nucleotide away. The chain recombines TRBV11-1 with TRBJ1-5; 9 nucleotides agree with TRBD1. The germline V gene encodes CDR1 SGHAT and CDR2 FQDESV (reference sequence). The CDR3 is 15 amino acids. The trim removed 5 bases at V and 2 bases at J, leaving 4 bases unmatched. The CDR3 nucleotides read TGTGCCAGCAGCCCGGGACAGGGCGGCAATCAGCCCCAGCATTTT. Translation gives CASSPGQGGNQPQHF.

This clone showed up just a few times. This rearrangement joins TRBV30 to TRBJ2-7, with D possibly being TRBD2 (5 bases). Germline-derived CDR1 and CDR2 are GTSNPN and SVGIG (reference sequence). The CDR3 sequence is 12 residues long. V was cut by 5 bases and J by 0 bases, with 8 bases left in between. The CDR3 DNA reads as TGTGCCTGGCGACTACTCTCCTACGAGCAGTACTTC. Its protein product is CAWRLLSYEQYF.

The chain carries TRBV5-1 and TRBJ1-6; 9 bases line up with TRBD1. The V segment lost 4 bases and the J segment 6 bases; nucleotides outside the gene matches: 8. The CDR3 consists of 16 residues. CDR1 SGHRS and CDR2 YFSETQ come from the germline V gene. CDR3 sequence (DNA): TGCGCCAGCAGCCCCGGCGGGACAGGGACTAATTCACCCCTCCACTTT. Translating gives CASSPGGTGTNSPLHF.

This clone came up many times. The chain uses TRBV30 and TRBJ1-1; D is possibly TRBD1 (5 bases). The germline CDR1 and CDR2 sequences are GTSNPN and SVGIG (reference sequence). The CDR3 loop spans 14 amino acids. The V end lost 0 bases, the J end lost 6 bases, and 14 bases lay between the germline ends. CDR3 sequence: CAWSVTGGTAEAFF. In DNA, the CDR3 is TGTGCCTGGAGTGTAACAGGAGGAACCGCTGAAGCTTTCTTT.

Details on this clone: A far larger clone is a single base away, which makes a read error likely. This chain uses TRBV15 with TRBJ2-6; D not resolved. CDR3 length equals 15 residues. From germline, CDR1 is LNHNV and CDR2 YYDKDF (reference sequence). V was trimmed by 1 base and J by 0 bases, leaving 4 bases between them. The CDR3 here is CATSRGSSGANVLTF. The CDR3 DNA reads as TGTGCCACCAGCAGAGGTTCCTCTGGGGCCAACGTCCTGACTTTC.

On this clone itself: Other DNA sequences in this sample translate to the same CDR3. The V gene is TRBV20-1, the J gene TRBJ1-2, with D hard to call. CDR1 and CDR2 (germline): DFQATT, SNEGSKA (reference sequence). This CDR3 is built from 11 residues. Trimming pared 5 bases from V and 1 base from J, leaving 5 bases between. The CDR3 reads CSAVINYGYTF. The CDR3 DNA reads TGCAGTGCTGTGATTAACTATGGCTACACCTTC.

V gene TRBV5-1 combines with J gene TRBJ2-2; TRBD1 might be the D (6 bases). The germline V and J ends were trimmed by 0 bases and 0 bases, with 9 bases remaining between them. The CDR3 is 16 residues long. CDR1 is SGHRS and CDR2 is YFSETQ in the germline V gene. The CDR3 loop is CASSLEGVPNTGELFF. Written as DNA, the CDR3 is TGCGCCAGCAGCTTGGAGGGGGTCCCGAACACCGGGGAGCTGTTTTTT.

The V gene is TRBV2, the J gene TRBJ2-2; 7 bases are a match to TRBD2. This CDR3 has 15 residues. Germline CDR1 SNHLY, CDR2 FYNNEI. The V segment lost 5 bases and the J segment 9 bases; nucleotides outside the gene matches: 12. DNA of the CDR3: TGTGCCAGCAGTCCAATGGGGGGGAGGCCCCGGGAGCTGTTTTTT. This gives the protein CASSPMGGRPRELFF.

The chain couples TRBV25-1 to TRBJ2-1, with TRBD2 as a possible D gene (6 bases). Germline CDR1 and CDR2: MGHDK and SYGVNS. Trimming stripped 6 bases from V and 11 bases from J, with 11 bases between. This CDR3 contains 11 residues. The CDR3 DNA sequence: TGTGCCAGCAGCCTCGGGAGACAGCAGTTCTTC. This encodes CASSLGRQQFF.

The V call is TRBV27, the J call TRBJ2-3, with 11 bases identical to TRBD1. The CDR3 length is 13 residues. Trimming at V came to 6 bases and at J to 4 bases, leaving 0 bases not matched to a gene. CDR1 and CDR2 (germline): MNHEY, SMNVEV (reference sequence). CDR3 amino acids: CASRDRGPDTQYF. For the CDR3, the DNA is TGTGCCAGCAGGGACAGGGGGCCAGATACGCAGTATTTT.

This chain uses TRBV5-1 with TRBJ2-3; tentatively, D is TRBD1 (5 bases). Trimming took 0 bases from V and 0 from J, leaving 11 bases between them. The CDR3 is 16 amino acids. Germline lookup yields CDR1 SGHRS and CDR2 YFSETQ. CDR3: CASSLAPQGSTDTQYF. The CDR3 bases are TGCGCCAGCAGCTTGGCCCCGCAGGGAAGCACAGATACGCAGTATTTT.

This chain links TRBV18 with TRBJ2-5, with D perhaps matching TRBD1 (6 bases). Trimming took off 3 bases at V and 5 bases at J, with 16 bases between the two ends. The CDR3 contains 15 residues. Germline-derived CDR1 and CDR2 are KGHSH and LQKENI. The CDR3 here is CASSPGQGYGETQYF. CDR3 nucleotides: TGTGCCAGCTCACCGGGGCAGGGGTACGGCGAGACCCAGTACTTC.

The chain uses TRBV27 and TRBJ2-2, with D perhaps matching TRBD2 (5 bases). The germline V gene has CDR1 MNHEY and CDR2 SMNVEV (reference sequence). The germline V and J ends were trimmed by 6 bases and 8 bases, with 19 bases remaining between them. CDR3 length: 15 residues. In nucleotides, the CDR3 is TGTGCCAGCAGCCGTCGTGGGCCACGGAGGGGGGAGCTGTTTTTT. Amino acid sequence: CASSRRGPRRGELFF.

The chain combines TRBV7-9 with TRBJ2-1; tentatively, D is TRBD2 (7 bases). V lost 8 bases to trimming and J lost 10 bases, with 21 bases between them. CDR3 length: 14 residues. CDR1 SEHNR and CDR2 FQNEAQ come from the germline V gene (reference sequence). DNA of the CDR3: TGTGCCAGCTCCAGGGGCGGGGGCCCCCAGGAGCAGTTCTTC. Translation gives CASSRGGGPQEQFF.

CDR3 protein: CASSLDGGARTTDTQYF. The CDR3 DNA reads as TGTGCCAGCAGCTTAGATGGGGGGGCGAGGACCACAGATACGCAGTATTTT. The chain employs TRBV7-2 and TRBJ2-3; D may be TRBD2 (7 bases). This CDR3 region has 17 residues. The V and J ends lost 1 base and 2 bases respectively, with 16 bases between them. Germline assignment: CDR1 SGHTA and CDR2 FQGNSA. Full variable domain (remainder filled in from reference TRBV7-2 and TRBJ2-3): GAGVSQSPSNKVTEKGKDVELRCDPISGHTALYWYRQSLGQGLEFLIYFQGNSAPDKSGLPSDRFSAERTGGSVSTLTIQRTQQEDSAVYLCASSLDGGARTTDTQYFGPGTRLTVL.

This clone was detected a few times. The V and J genes are TRBV4-1 and TRBJ2-7; the match to TRBD2 covers 7 bases. This CDR3 is built from 16 residues. Germline trimming cut 4 bases from V and 7 bases from J; bases unmatched to any gene: 16. CDR1 MGHRA and CDR2 YSYEKL come from the germline V gene. The CDR3 DNA reads as TGCGCCAGCAGCCGACTCCCGGGACTACGGATTGGGGAGCAGTACTTC. Amino acid sequence: CASSRLPGLRIGEQYF.

This clone was detected many times. The chain links TRBV27 to TRBJ2-5, with a possible D match to TRBD2 (6 bases). CDR1 is MNHEY and CDR2 is SMNVEV in the germline V gene (reference sequence). The CDR3 is made up of 14 amino acids. V lost 5 bases and J lost 2, with 12 bases in between. CDR3 amino acids: CASSALASQETQYF. The DNA of the CDR3 is TGTGCCAGCAGTGCCCTAGCGAGTCAAGAGACCCAGTACTTC.

The chain combines TRBV2 with TRBJ1-1; D uncertain. Germline V gene data show CDR1 as SNHLY and CDR2 as FYNNEI. V dropped 5 bases and J dropped 1 base, with 8 bases sitting between them. There are 13 residues in the CDR3. For the CDR3, the DNA is TGTGCCAGCAGTCGAACAGAGAACACTGAAGCTTTCTTT. This sequence encodes CASSRTENTEAFF.

The chain links TRBV29-1 to TRBJ1-3, with 7 bases lining up with TRBD1. The CDR3 consists of 13 residues. V was clipped by 7 bases and J by 7 bases; unmatched bases: 10. The germline CDR1 and CDR2 sequences are SQVTM and ANQGSEA. Here the CDR3 reads CSGRQGGLNTIYF. In DNA form, the CDR3 reads TGCAGCGGTAGACAGGGAGGTTTGAACACCATATATTTT.